Following are 23 T cell receptor beta chains from one sample sequenced in a study of blood T cell repertoires in COVID-19. Here immunoSEQ multiplex PCR was the method, and the copy in TCRdb shows in-frame clones only, minus some. In the table there are about 160,000 clones, about 87% of which are singletons. The material sequenced was peripheral blood. The receptors were gathered from a woman aged 60-70 years who had recovered from COVID-19.

The V and J genes are TRBV5-1 and TRBJ1-5; 10 bases align to TRBD1. This CDR3 comprises 17 residues. With 0 bases clipped from V and 6 bases from J, the junction kept 9 bases outside the gene matches. The V gene's germline CDR1 is SGHRS and CDR2 YFSETQ. The CDR3 DNA reads TGCGCCAGCAGCTTGGCCCTTCCGGGACAGGGGTCTCAGCCCCAGCATTTT. This sequence encodes CASSLALPGQGSQPQHF.

This clone was seen a few times. This rearrangement joins TRBV5-4 to TRBJ1-2, with unresolved D. The CDR3 loop spans 14 amino acids. V was clipped by 1 base and J by 7 bases, with 14 bases between them. CDR1 SGHNT and CDR2 YYREEE come from the germline V gene (reference sequence). CDR3 residues: CASSLTGGSAGYTF. DNA for the CDR3: TGTGCCAGCAGCTTGACGGGAGGGTCGGCTGGCTACACCTTC.

This clone was observed at least ten times. V and J are TRBV28 and TRBJ1-5, with D perhaps matching TRBD1 (5 bases). This CDR3 is built from 16 residues. The V and J ends lost 5 bases and 6 bases respectively, with 20 bases between them. Germline V lookup: CDR1 MDHEN, CDR2 SYDVKM. The CDR3 nucleotides are TGTGCCAGCAGTCCCTCGGGCGGGACGAGGGCTCAGCCCCAGCATTTT. This translates into CASSPSGGTRAQPQHF.

The chain links TRBV6-5 to TRBJ1-5, with a tentative D call TRBD1 (6 bases). CDR1 is MNHEY and CDR2 is SVGAGI in the germline V gene. This CDR3 is 14 amino acids long. V shed 6 bases and J shed 12 bases, with 21 bases lying between them. The CDR3 loop is CASRQGGIVGFQHF. CDR3 DNA sequence: TGTGCCAGCAGGCAAGGGGGAATTGTGGGTTTCCAGCATTTT.

The chain carries TRBV20-1 and TRBJ1-5; a weak D match, TRBD1 (5 bases). From germline, CDR1 is DFQATT and CDR2 SNEGSKA (reference sequence). V was shortened by 3 bases and J by 2 bases, with 14 bases between the two germline ends. The CDR3 contains 15 residues. The CDR3 DNA sequence: TGCAGTGCTAGTTTAGGTGGGGCCGGCAATCAGCCCCAGCATTTT. It is translated as CSASLGGAGNQPQHF.

The chain has TRBV27 and TRBJ2-2; a weak D match, TRBD1 (5 bases). The CDR3 consists of 14 residues. Per germline, CDR1 MNHEY and CDR2 SMNVEV (reference sequence). The V gene lost 2 bases and the J gene lost 6 bases, with 10 bases spanning the gap. CDR3 in amino acids: CASSLQGWAGELFF. CDR3 nucleotides: TGTGCCAGCAGTTTACAGGGATGGGCCGGGGAGCTGTTTTTT.

The genes are TRBV4-1 and TRBJ2-1; TRBD2 matches at 12 bases. Germline V gene lookup returns CDR1 MGHRA and CDR2 YSYEKL. The V gene end was trimmed by 4 bases and the J gene end by 8 bases; junction bases not matched to a gene: 15. The CDR3 runs 18 residues. CDR3 bases: TGCGCCAGCAGCCTAACCGAAAGACTAGCGGGGGAGACCGATGAGCAGTTCTTC. Translated, it gives CASSLTERLAGETDEQFF.

The rearrangement uses TRBV30 and TRBJ2-2, with TRBD1 matching 9 bases. The CDR3 is 16 amino acids. CDR1 and CDR2 (germline): GTSNPN, SVGIG (reference sequence). The J segment lost 2 bases and the V segment lost 2 bases, leaving 6 bases of the junction unmatched. The DNA of the CDR3 is TGTGCCTGGAGTCGACCGGGACAGGGAAACACCGGGGAGCTGTTTTTT. It translates to CAWSRPGQGNTGELFF.

The V gene is TRBV19, the J gene TRBJ1-6, with 7 bases aligning to TRBD1. CDR3 length equals 14 residues. V shed 8 bases, J shed 6 bases, and the junction held 7 bases outside the gene matches. Germline CDR1 LNHDA, CDR2 SQIVND (reference sequence). CDR3 amino acids: CASRQGSGNSPLHF. The DNA of the CDR3 is TGTGCCAGTCGACAGGGAAGTGGTAATTCACCCCTCCACTTT.

The chain has TRBV7-6 and TRBJ2-3; maybe TRBD1 (5 bases). The V end lost 3 bases, the J end lost 0 bases, and 19 bases lay between the germline ends. Germline CDR1 and CDR2: SGHVS and FNYEAQ. The CDR3 runs 18 residues. CDR3 DNA sequence: TGTGCCAGCAGCTTCCTGGGTGGGCAGGGTTATAGCACAGATACGCAGTATTTT. It translates to CASSFLGGQGYSTDTQYF.

The chain combines TRBV2 with TRBJ2-7; 12 bases map to TRBD1. CDR3 length: 12 amino acids. Trimming cost V 11 bases and J 6 bases; bases outside gene matches: 5. CDR1 is SNHLY and CDR2 is FYNNEI in the germline V gene. CDR3 nucleotide sequence: TGTGCCGGCCGGGACAGGGGGCCCGAGCAGTACTTC. Its protein product is CAGRDRGPEQYF.

This chain links TRBV5-1 with TRBJ1-4, with D possibly matching TRBD1 (6 bases). The length of the CDR3 is 16 residues. Germline V gives CDR1 SGHRS, CDR2 YFSETQ. V lost 1 base and J 4 bases, leaving 14 bases between the germline ends. The CDR3: CASSLSPVGGNEKLFF. The CDR3 coding sequence is TGCGCCAGCAGCTTGTCCCCGGTAGGGGGTAATGAAAAACTGTTTTTT.

CDR3 protein: CAISDSNQPQHF. As DNA, the CDR3 is TGTGCCATCAGTGACAGTAATCAGCCCCAGCATTTT. The chain recombines TRBV10-3 with TRBJ1-5; D call uncertain. The CDR3 has 12 residues. Trimming shortened V by 3 bases and J by 4 bases, and 4 bases separated the two germline ends. From germline, CDR1 is ENHRY and CDR2 SYGVKD.

The V and J genes are TRBV29-1 and TRBJ2-3, with D perhaps matching TRBD1 (5 bases). CDR3 length: 14 amino acids. Between the trimmed V and J ends, which lost 3 bases and 0 bases, there was a span of 10 bases. Germline loops: CDR1 SQVTM, CDR2 ANQGSEA. CDR3 nucleotide sequence: TGCAGCGTTGATATGGCAGGGAGCACAGATACGCAGTATTTT. Translated, it gives CSVDMAGSTDTQYF.

The rearrangement uses TRBV28 and TRBJ1-1; 8 bases fit TRBD1. The CDR3 extends over 17 amino acids. CDR1 MDHEN and CDR2 SYDVKM come from the germline V gene. With V trimmed by 2 bases and J by 3 bases, 11 bases remained unmatched. In DNA form, the CDR3 reads TGTGCCAGCAGTTTAGTCGGTACAGGGGGGGCGGACACTGAAGCTTTCTTT. This gives the protein CASSLVGTGGADTEAFF.

This clone turned up a few times. V and J are TRBV29-1 and TRBJ2-3; a weak D match, TRBD2 (6 bases). The CDR3 sequence is 13 residues long. Germline assignment: CDR1 SQVTM and CDR2 ANQGSEA. CDR3 nucleotides: TGCGCGGGGCAAAAGGCTAGCACAGATACGCAGTATTTT. Amino acids: CAGQKASTDTQYF.

The chain has TRBV28 and TRBJ1-5; TRBD1 matches 8 bases. J was trimmed by 11 bases and V by 2 bases; bases with no gene match: 11. CDR1 MDHEN and CDR2 SYDVKM come from the germline V gene. This CDR3 spans 15 amino acids. CDR3 residues: CASSLTGGPDLTQHF. CDR3 DNA: TGTGCCAGCAGTTTAACAGGGGGGCCCGATTTGACCCAGCATTTT. Complete variable domain (other parts from reference TRBV28 and TRBJ1-5): DVKVTQSSRYLVKRTGEKVFLECVQDMDHENMFWYRQDPGLGLRLIYFSYDVKMKEKGDIPEGYSVSREKKERFSLILESASTNQTSMYLCASSLTGGPDLTQHFGDGTRLSIL.

This chain links TRBV5-8 with TRBJ2-4, with 11 bases matching TRBD1. Germline CDR1 and CDR2: SGHTS and YDEGEE. The ends lost 0 bases at V and 1 base at J; junction bases unmatched: 9. This CDR3 comprises 19 residues. The DNA of the CDR3 is TGTGCCAGCAGCTTGGTTAGGACAGGGGGCTCTACGGCCAAAAACATTCAGTACTTC. It is translated as CASSLVRTGGSTAKNIQYF.

The chain joins TRBV24-1 to TRBJ2-1; the D gene is possibly TRBD2 (6 bases). The V gene's germline CDR1 is KGHDR and CDR2 SFDVKD. The V gene lost 1 base and the J gene lost 9 bases, with 6 bases spanning the gap. The CDR3 runs 12 residues. DNA for the CDR3: TGTGCCACCAGTGATTTCGGGGGTGAGCAGTTCTTC. This codes for CATSDFGGEQFF.

This chain joins TRBV5-1 and TRBJ1-2; D is uncertain. With 0 bases removed from V and 4 bases from J, the gap between germline ends came to 10 bases. The CDR3 spans 14 residues. CDR1 and CDR2 from the germline V gene are SGHRS and YFSETQ. The CDR3 region is CASSLDGGSYGYTF. In DNA, the CDR3 is TGCGCCAGCAGCTTGGATGGCGGAAGCTATGGCTACACCTTC. The entire variable domain, with the rest obtained from reference TRBV5-1 and TRBJ1-2, is as follows: KAGVTQTPRYLIKTRGQQVTLSCSPISGHRSVSWYQQTPGQGLQFLFEYFSETQRNKGNFPGRFSGRQFSNSRSEMNVSTLELGDSALYLCASSLDGGSYGYTFGSGTRLTVV.

CDR3 protein: CASMIAGGTDTQYF. The DNA for the CDR3 is TGTGCCAGCATGATAGCGGGGGGCACAGATACGCAGTATTTT. V gene TRBV6-6 combines with J gene TRBJ2-3; 9 positions match TRBD2. The J segment lost 1 base and the V segment lost 7 bases, leaving 3 bases of the junction unmatched. Germline lookup yields CDR1 MNHNY and CDR2 SVGAGI (reference sequence). The CDR3 spans 14 residues.

The chain employs TRBV5-1 and TRBJ1-6, with 9 bases fitting TRBD1. The V segment lost 0 bases and the J segment 7 bases; nucleotides outside the gene matches: 2. The CDR3 is 15 residues long. Germline loops: CDR1 SGHRS, CDR2 YFSETQ. CDR3 DNA sequence: TGCGCCAGCAGCTTGGAGACAGGGGGAAATTCACCCCTCCACTTT. Encoded protein: CASSLETGGNSPLHF.

CDR3 DNA sequence: TGCGCCAGCAGCCCCGCGGGGACAGGAGACTTTGGCTACACCTTC. It encodes CASSPAGTGDFGYTF. The J gene is TRBJ1-2, the V gene TRBV4-3, with 8 bases matching TRBD1. Trimming removed 4 bases from V and 7 bases from J; junction bases left unmatched: 11. The CDR3 spans 15 residues. The germline V gene encodes CDR1 LGHNA and CDR2 YSLEER.